Reported below is one T cell receptor (beta chain). One end of the junction varies from germline; a read error may be responsible. This specimen comes from a study of blood T cells in healthy people across ages. As for the study in general: Per two T cells, template switching captured roughly one barcoded beta molecule.

Combining a sample-barcoded 5' primer with a J-beta primer mix, a second PCR ran for about 6 to 12 cycles. In TCRdb, the 5' RACE reads were re-called with MiXCR into one record per CDR3 protein. Here the sample spans more than 750,000 distinct CDR3 sequences, 25% to 35% being singletons. Per the germline V gene, CDR1 is DFQATT and CDR2 is SNEGSKA (reference sequence). This CDR3 has 12 amino acids. This sample also appeared in a second study, on T cells of mothers and their children. That report adds: In related and unrelated pairs alike, thymic selection shapes TCR recombination output, with inherited differences minor.

The receptor's source is a woman aged 40 to 50 in good health. This chain connects TRBV20-1 to TRBJ1-2, with D perhaps TRBD1 (5 bases). The sample consisted of blood. Here the CDR3 reads CIARGDHYGYTF. DNA of the CDR3: TGCATTGCTAGAGGGGACCACTATGGCTACACCTTC.